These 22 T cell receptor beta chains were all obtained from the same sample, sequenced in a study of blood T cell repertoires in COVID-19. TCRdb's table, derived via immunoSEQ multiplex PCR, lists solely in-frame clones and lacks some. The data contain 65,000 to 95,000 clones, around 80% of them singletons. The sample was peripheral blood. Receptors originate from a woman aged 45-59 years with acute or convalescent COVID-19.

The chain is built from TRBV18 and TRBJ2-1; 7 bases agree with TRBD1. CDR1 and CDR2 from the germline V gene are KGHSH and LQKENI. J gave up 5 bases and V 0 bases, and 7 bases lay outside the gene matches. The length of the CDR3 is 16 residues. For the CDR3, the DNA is TGTGCCAGCTCACCACCTAGTACAGGGGTGGACAATGAGCAGTTCTTC. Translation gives CASSPPSTGVDNEQFF.

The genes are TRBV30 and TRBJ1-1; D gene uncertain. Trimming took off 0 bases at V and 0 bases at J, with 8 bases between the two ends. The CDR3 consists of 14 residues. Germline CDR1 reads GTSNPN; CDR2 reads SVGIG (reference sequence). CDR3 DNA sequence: TGTGCCTGGAGTGTCGGGCGGGTGAACACTGAAGCTTTCTTT. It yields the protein CAWSVGRVNTEAFF. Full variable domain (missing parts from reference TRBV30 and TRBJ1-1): SQTIHQWPATLVQPVGSPLSLECTVEGTSNPNLYWYRQAAGRGLQLLFYSVGIGQISSEVPQNLSASRPQDRQFILSSKKLLLSDSGFYLCAWSVGRVNTEAFFGQGTRLTVV.

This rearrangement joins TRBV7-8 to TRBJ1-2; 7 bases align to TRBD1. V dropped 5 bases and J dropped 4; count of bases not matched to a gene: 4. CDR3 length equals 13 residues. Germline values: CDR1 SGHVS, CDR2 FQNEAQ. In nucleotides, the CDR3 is TGTGCCAGCAGCGAGACAGGGTTCTATGGCTACACCTTC. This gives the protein CASSETGFYGYTF.

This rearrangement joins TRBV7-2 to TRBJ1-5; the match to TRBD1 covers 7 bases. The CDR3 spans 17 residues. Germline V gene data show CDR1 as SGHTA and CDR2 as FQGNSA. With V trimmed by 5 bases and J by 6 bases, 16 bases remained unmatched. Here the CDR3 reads CASSPGRGLSLSQPQHF. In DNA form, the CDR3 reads TGTGCCAGCAGCCCCGGGAGGGGGCTTTCTTTAAGTCAGCCCCAGCATTTT.

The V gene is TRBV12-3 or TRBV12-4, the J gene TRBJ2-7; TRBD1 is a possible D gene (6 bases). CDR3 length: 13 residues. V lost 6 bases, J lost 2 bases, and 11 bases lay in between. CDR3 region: CASSPGQTYEQYF. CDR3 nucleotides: TGTGCCAGCAGCCCCGGACAGACCTACGAGCAGTACTTC.

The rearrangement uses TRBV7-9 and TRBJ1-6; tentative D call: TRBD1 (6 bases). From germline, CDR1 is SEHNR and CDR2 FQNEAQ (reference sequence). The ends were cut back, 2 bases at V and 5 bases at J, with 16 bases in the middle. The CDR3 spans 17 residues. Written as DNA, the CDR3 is TGTGCCAGCAGCTTAACGGGGGCCGGGGGGAATAATTCACCCCTCCACTTT. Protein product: CASSLTGAGGNNSPLHF.

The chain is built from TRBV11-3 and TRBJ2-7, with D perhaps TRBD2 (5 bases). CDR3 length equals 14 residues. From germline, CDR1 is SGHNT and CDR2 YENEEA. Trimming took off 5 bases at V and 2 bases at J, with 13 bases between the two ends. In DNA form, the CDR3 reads TGTGCCAGCAGCCCGGGGTACGGACCCTACGAGCAGTACTTC. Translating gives CASSPGYGPYEQYF.

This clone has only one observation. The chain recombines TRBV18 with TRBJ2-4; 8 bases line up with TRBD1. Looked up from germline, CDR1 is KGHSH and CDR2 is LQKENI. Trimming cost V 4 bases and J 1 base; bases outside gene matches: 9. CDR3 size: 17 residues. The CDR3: CASSLQGALRAKNIQYF. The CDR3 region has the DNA TGTGCCAGCTCACTGCAGGGGGCGCTTCGGGCCAAAAACATTCAGTACTTC.

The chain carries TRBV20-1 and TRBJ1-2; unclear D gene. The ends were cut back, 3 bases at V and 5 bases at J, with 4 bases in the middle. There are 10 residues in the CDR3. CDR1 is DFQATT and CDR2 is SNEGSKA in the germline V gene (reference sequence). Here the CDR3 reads CSASLYGYTF. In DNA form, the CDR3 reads TGCAGTGCTAGCCTATATGGCTACACCTTC.

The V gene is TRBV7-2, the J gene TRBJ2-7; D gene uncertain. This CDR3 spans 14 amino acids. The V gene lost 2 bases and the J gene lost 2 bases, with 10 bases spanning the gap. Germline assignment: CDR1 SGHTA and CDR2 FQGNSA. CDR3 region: CASSLSTPPYEQYF. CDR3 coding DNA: TGTGCCAGCAGCTTATCTACCCCCCCCTACGAGCAGTACTTC.

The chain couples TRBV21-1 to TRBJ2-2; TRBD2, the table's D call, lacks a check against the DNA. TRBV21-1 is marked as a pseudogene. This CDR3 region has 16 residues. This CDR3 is CASSNPRLGFPGELFF. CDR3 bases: TGTGCCAGCAGCAACCCCCGACTAGGATTCCCCGGGGAGCTGTTTTTT.

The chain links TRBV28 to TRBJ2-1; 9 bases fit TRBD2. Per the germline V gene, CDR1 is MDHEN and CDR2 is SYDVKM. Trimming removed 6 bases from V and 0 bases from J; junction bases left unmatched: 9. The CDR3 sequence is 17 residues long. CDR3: CASRTLAGTSSYNEQFF. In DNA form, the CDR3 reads TGTGCCAGCAGAACTCTAGCGGGAACCTCCTCCTACAATGAGCAGTTCTTC.

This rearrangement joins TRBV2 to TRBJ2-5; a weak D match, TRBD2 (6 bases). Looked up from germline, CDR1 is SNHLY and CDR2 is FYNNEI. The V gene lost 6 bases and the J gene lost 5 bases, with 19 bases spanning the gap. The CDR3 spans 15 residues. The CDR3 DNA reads TGTGCCAGCAGCCTCCGGACTAACTCACGGGAGACCCAGTACTTC. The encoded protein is CASSLRTNSRETQYF.

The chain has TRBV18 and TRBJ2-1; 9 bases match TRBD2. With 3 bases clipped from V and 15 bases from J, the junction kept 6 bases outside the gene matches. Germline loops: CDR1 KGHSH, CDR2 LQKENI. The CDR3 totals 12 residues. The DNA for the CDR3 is TGTGCCAGCTCACCGCAGCGGGGGGACCCGTTCTTC. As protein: CASSPQRGDPFF.

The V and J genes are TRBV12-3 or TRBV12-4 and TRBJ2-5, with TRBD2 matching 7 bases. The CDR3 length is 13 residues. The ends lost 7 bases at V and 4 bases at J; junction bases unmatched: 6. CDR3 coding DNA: TGTGCCAGCACTAAGACTAGCCGAGAGACCCAGTACTTC. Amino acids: CASTKTSRETQYF.

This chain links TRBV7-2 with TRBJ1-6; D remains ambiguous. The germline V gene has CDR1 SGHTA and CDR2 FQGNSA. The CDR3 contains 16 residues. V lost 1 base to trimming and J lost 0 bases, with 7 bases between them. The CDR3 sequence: CASSLVGSSYNSPLHF. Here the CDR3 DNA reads TGTGCCAGCAGCTTAGTAGGGAGCTCCTATAATTCACCCCTCCACTTT.

In DNA, the CDR3 is TGCGCCAGCAGCTTAACCTTAGCGGGGGGGCCTGAAAATGAGCAGTTCTTC. Translation gives CASSLTLAGGPENEQFF. The genes are TRBV5-1 and TRBJ2-1; 11 nucleotides agree with TRBD2. The germline V gene has CDR1 SGHRS and CDR2 YFSETQ. V shed 2 bases, J shed 7 bases, and the junction held 11 bases outside the gene matches. The CDR3 totals 17 residues.

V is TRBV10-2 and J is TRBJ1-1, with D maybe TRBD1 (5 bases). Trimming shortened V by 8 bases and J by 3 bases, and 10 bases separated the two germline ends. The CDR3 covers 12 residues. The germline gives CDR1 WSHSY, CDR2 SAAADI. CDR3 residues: CASRRGDTEAFF. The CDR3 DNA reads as TGCGCCAGCCGGCGGGGGGACACTGAAGCTTTCTTT.

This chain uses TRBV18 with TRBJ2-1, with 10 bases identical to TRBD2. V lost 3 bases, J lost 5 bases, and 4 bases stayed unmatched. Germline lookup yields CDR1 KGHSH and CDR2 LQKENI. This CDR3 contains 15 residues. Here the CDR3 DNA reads TGTGCCAGCTCACCGGGACTAGCGTTCGACAATGAGCAGTTCTTC. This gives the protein CASSPGLAFDNEQFF.

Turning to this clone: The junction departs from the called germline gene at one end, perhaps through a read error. This chain's CDR3 is CASSSALAGGIQDF. As DNA, the CDR3 is TGTGCCAGCAGTTCGGCACTAGCGGGAGGAATTCAGGACTTC. The gene calls are TRBV2 and TRBJ2-7, with 12 bases lining up with TRBD2. Germline values: CDR1 SNHLY, CDR2 FYNNEI. CDR3 size: 14 residues.

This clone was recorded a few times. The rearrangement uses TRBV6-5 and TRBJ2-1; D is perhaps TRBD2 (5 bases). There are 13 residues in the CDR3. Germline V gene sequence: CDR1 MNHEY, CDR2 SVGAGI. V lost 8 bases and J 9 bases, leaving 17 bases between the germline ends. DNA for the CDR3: TGTGCCAGCGGGAGAGGGCGGTCAGTTGAGCAGTTCTTC. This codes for CASGRGRSVEQFF.

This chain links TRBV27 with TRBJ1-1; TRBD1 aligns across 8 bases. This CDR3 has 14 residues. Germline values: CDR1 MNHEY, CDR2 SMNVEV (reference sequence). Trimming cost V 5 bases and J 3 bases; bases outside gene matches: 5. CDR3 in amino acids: CASSTYRGDTEAFF. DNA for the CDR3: TGTGCCAGCAGTACCTACAGGGGGGACACTGAAGCTTTCTTT.